This TCR beta chain was sequenced for a study of T cells after yellow fever vaccination. Whole-study context: It was SMART-Seq v4 Ultra Low Input that prepared the fractions with low cell numbers. Points from the study as a whole: Clones from primary vaccination mostly reappeared after the booster (over 95% CD4, around 90% CD8). FACS-sorted repertoires might harbor abundant contaminating clonotypes from the bulk population.

V lost 7 bases and J lost 2; bases outside the gene matches: 7. The CDR3 contains 14 residues. Looked up from germline, CDR1 is SQVTM and CDR2 is ANQGSEA. UMIs were added to TCR cDNA along with a universal primer site when it was made by 5'RACE template switching. TCRdb passed the 5' RACE reads through MiXCR, listing each CDR3 protein once. The sample holds 400,000 or so distinct CDR3 sequences, 6.2% seen once. To note about this clonotype: What it binds is not known.

The material sequenced was PBMCs, taken 5 days after the yellow fever booster vaccination. The chain recombines TRBV29-1 with TRBJ2-7; 11 positions agree with TRBD2. This sequence was found in a man aged 25 to 40 who received the YFV17D yellow fever vaccine. The DNA for the CDR3 is TGCAGCGGCGTCGGGACTAGCGGAACCTACGAGCAGTACTTC. It yields the protein CSGVGTSGTYEQYF.